The table lists the clone carrying this T cell receptor beta chain with many counts. What it binds is unknown. TCRdb itself ran the reads through MiXCR, one entry per CDR3 protein. Of some 300,000 distinct CDR3 sequences listed, 9.6% are singletons. This entry is derived from a study of T cell repertoires in cytomegalovirus infection. Study context: Indicated by public TCR beta signatures were CMV infection and matching HLA type.

Whole-study findings and limits: Of the TCR beta families, the public ones yielded a cumulative frequency that identified carriers of CMV plus the relevant HLA. HLA-C-restricted CMV clonotypes gave the most frequent clonotype in two of eight donors.

V lost 8 bases to trimming and J lost 1 base; unmatched junction nucleotides: 4. The CDR3 contains 14 residues. Germline CDR1 MNHNS, CDR2 SASEGT. Source material: PBMCs. The TCR originated in a human donor in good health (CMV status not recorded). Some clones in this sample may be carry-over from other donors' samples. The J gene is TRBJ2-2, the V gene TRBV6-1; 7 positions match TRBD1. The CDR3 nucleotides read TGTGCCAGCCGGTACAGGGGGAACACCGGGGAGCTGTTTTTT. It yields the protein CASRYRGNTGELFF.